Shown below are 26 T cell receptor beta chains from a single sample sequenced in a study of blood T cell repertoires in COVID-19. Some clones are missing from TCRdb's copy, which holds only in-frame ones; the method was immunoSEQ multiplex PCR. Here the sample spans 210,000 or so clones, 80% to 90% being singletons. The specimen was peripheral blood. These receptors were collected from a woman over 75 with acute or convalescent COVID-19.

This clone was seen a few times. J is TRBJ1-2 and V is TRBV30; D call uncertain. The CDR3 extends over 15 amino acids. Germline loops: CDR1 GTSNPN, CDR2 SVGIG (reference sequence). Trimming left V 0 bases short and J 4 bases short, with 15 bases between. The CDR3 sequence is CAWSVAAGNFYGYTF. The DNA for the CDR3 is TGTGCCTGGAGTGTAGCGGCGGGGAATTTCTATGGCTACACCTTC.

The V call is TRBV4-3, the J call TRBJ1-1, with D unresolved. The CDR3 is made up of 17 amino acids. V shed 4 bases and J shed 5 bases, with 23 bases lying between them. Germline assignment: CDR1 LGHNA and CDR2 YSLEER. This chain's CDR3 is CASSRSGELTLGTEAFF. The CDR3 region has the DNA TGCGCCAGCAGCCGGAGCGGGGAGCTTACACTGGGGACTGAAGCTTTCTTT.

The rearrangement uses TRBV7-3 and TRBJ1-1; no clear D gene. V lost 2 bases, J lost 4 bases, and 11 bases lay in between. Germline loops: CDR1 SGHTA, CDR2 FQGTGA. The CDR3 runs to 14 residues. Written as DNA, the CDR3 is TGTGCCAGCAGCTTAGGCGGGGTCGGCACTGAAGCTTTCTTT. Amino acids: CASSLGGVGTEAFF.

CDR3 nucleotide sequence: TGTGCCAGCAGACGGAGGGCAACTGAAGCTTTCTTT. Residues: CASRRRATEAFF. The J gene is TRBJ1-1, the V gene TRBV11-2; the D is unclear. Trimming took 6 bases from V and 5 from J, leaving 10 bases between them. Germline CDR1 is SGHAT and CDR2 is FQNNGV. The CDR3 loop spans 12 amino acids.

This chain connects TRBV14 to TRBJ2-3; 9 positions agree with TRBD2. V was pared by 4 bases and J by 4 bases, with 15 bases of the junction left unmatched. The CDR3 contains 18 residues. CDR1 and CDR2 (germline): SGHDN, FVKESK. The DNA for the CDR3 is TGTGCCAGCAGCCCACTTTCTCTTAGCGGGAGTTCGGCAGATACGCAGTATTTT. Its protein product is CASSPLSLSGSSADTQYF. The complete variable domain, with remaining parts taken from reference TRBV14 and TRBJ2-3, reads EAGVTQFPSHSVIEKGQTVTLRCDPISGHDNLYWYRRVMGKEIKFLLHFVKESKQDESGMPNNRFLAERTGGTYSTLKVQPAELEDSGVYFCASSPLSLSGSSADTQYFGPGTRLTVL.

The V call is TRBV28, the J call TRBJ1-1; D is possibly TRBD1 (5 bases). The germline V gene encodes CDR1 MDHEN and CDR2 SYDVKM. The CDR3 sequence is 13 residues long. Between the trimmed V and J ends, which lost 5 bases and 3 bases, there was a span of 10 bases. The CDR3 DNA is TGTGCCAGCAGTAAGGACACATACACTGAAGCTTTCTTT. Its protein product is CASSKDTYTEAFF.

The chain uses TRBV5-1 and TRBJ1-2; maybe TRBD1 (6 bases). CDR3 length equals 12 residues. Trimming took 5 bases from V and 8 from J, leaving 13 bases between them. Per germline, CDR1 SGHRS and CDR2 YFSETQ. The CDR3 sequence is CASSPAGEGYTF. The CDR3 bases are TGCGCCAGCAGTCCTGCAGGGGAGGGCTACACCTTC.

The chain joins TRBV2 to TRBJ1-4; no clear D gene. This CDR3 comprises 15 residues. The germline V gene has CDR1 SNHLY and CDR2 FYNNEI. V lost 7 bases and J lost 6, with 18 bases in between. The CDR3 reads CASTLTGEAYEKLFF. DNA of the CDR3: TGTGCCAGCACCCTAACGGGTGAGGCTTATGAAAAACTGTTTTTT.

The chain carries TRBV27 and TRBJ1-2; D call uncertain. Trimming took 3 bases from V and 6 from J, leaving 17 bases between them. Germline CDR1 is MNHEY and CDR2 is SMNVEV (reference sequence). This CDR3 has 15 amino acids. The DNA for the CDR3 is TGTGCCAGCAGTTTTAGCATCCGCCAGCTAGATGGCTACACCTTC. It specifies CASSFSIRQLDGYTF.

This clone appeared once. V and J are TRBV11-3 and TRBJ2-4; D unresolved. This CDR3 contains 15 residues. V was cut by 1 base and J by 0 bases, with 7 bases left in between. CDR1 is SGHNT and CDR2 is YENEEA in the germline V gene. DNA of the CDR3: TGTGCCAGCAGCTTAGTGAGTCTAGCCAAAAACATTCAGTACTTC. This gives the protein CASSLVSLAKNIQYF.

The chain uses TRBV7-8 and TRBJ2-1; a possible D gene is TRBD1 (5 bases). CDR1 is SGHVS and CDR2 is FQNEAQ in the germline V gene. This CDR3 has 15 residues. V lost 5 bases and J 0 bases, leaving 11 bases between the germline ends. Here the CDR3 reads CASSPRDRSYNEQFF. CDR3 DNA sequence: TGTGCCAGCAGCCCCAGGGATCGCTCCTACAATGAGCAGTTCTTC.

The chain carries TRBV28 and TRBJ1-2; D is perhaps TRBD1 (5 bases). From germline, CDR1 is MDHEN and CDR2 SYDVKM. The CDR3 is made up of 13 amino acids. Trimming stripped 7 bases from V and 2 bases from J, with 11 bases between. CDR3 coding DNA: TGTGCCAGCACCGGGGGACGGAACTATGGCTACACCTTC. Protein: CASTGGRNYGYTF.

The chain has TRBV12-3 or TRBV12-4 and TRBJ2-5, with TRBD1 identical over 7 bases. J lost 6 bases, V lost 7 bases, and 8 bases had no gene match. The CDR3 runs to 13 residues. Written as DNA, the CDR3 is TGTGCCAGCACCCCTGGGACAGTTAAGACCCAGTACTTC. It codes for CASTPGTVKTQYF.

The V and J genes are TRBV4-1 and TRBJ2-1; 9 bases are shared with TRBD1. The CDR3 has 17 residues. From germline, CDR1 is MGHRA and CDR2 YSYEKL. Trimming at V came to 4 bases and at J to 4 bases, leaving 11 bases not matched to a gene. CDR3 coding DNA: TGCGCCAGCAGCCGTTCAATCCGGGACAGGGTTTACAATGAGCAGTTCTTC. Its translation is CASSRSIRDRVYNEQFF.

The V and J genes are TRBV30 and TRBJ2-3; D perhaps matches TRBD1 (7 bases). The germline V and J ends were trimmed by 5 bases and 1 base, with 19 bases remaining between them. The germline V gene encodes CDR1 GTSNPN and CDR2 SVGIG (reference sequence). The CDR3 loop spans 16 amino acids. CDR3 in amino acids: CAWGGTVLSRTDTQYF. CDR3 bases: TGTGCCTGGGGAGGGACAGTACTCTCCCGCACAGATACGCAGTATTTT.

The rearrangement links TRBV30 to TRBJ1-5; a possible D gene is TRBD1 (6 bases). The V gene lost 1 base and the J gene lost 5 bases, with 9 bases spanning the gap. The CDR3 length is 13 residues. Germline V gene data show CDR1 as GTSNPN and CDR2 as SVGIG (reference sequence). Here the CDR3 reads CAWSAGQYQPQHF. CDR3 DNA: TGTGCCTGGAGTGCCGGACAGTATCAGCCCCAGCATTTT.

This chain connects TRBV2 to TRBJ1-6; D is perhaps TRBD1 (6 bases). Between the trimmed V and J ends, which lost 2 bases and 9 bases, there was a span of 14 bases. The CDR3 runs to 15 residues. Germline V CDR1 and CDR2: SNHLY, FYNNEI. CDR3 amino acids: CASSELGGNSSPLHF. DNA of the CDR3: TGTGCCAGCAGTGAACTTGGGGGCAACTCTTCACCCCTCCACTTT.

This clone came up a few times. The rearrangement links TRBV7-9 to TRBJ2-7; D remains ambiguous. V was clipped by 6 bases and J by 3 bases, with 12 bases between them. Germline V lookup: CDR1 SEHNR, CDR2 FQNEAQ (reference sequence). The CDR3 has 13 residues. The CDR3 region has the DNA TGTGCCAGCAGTTACACCAGTGGCTACGAGCAGTACTTC. Amino acid sequence: CASSYTSGYEQYF.

The chain has TRBV27 and TRBJ1-1; TRBD1 matches 7 bases. The CDR3 contains 13 residues. V lost 5 bases and J lost 3; bases outside the gene matches: 3. Germline values: CDR1 MNHEY, CDR2 SMNVEV (reference sequence). The CDR3 region is CASSPQGYTEAFF. CDR3 sequence (DNA): TGTGCCAGCAGTCCACAGGGGTACACTGAAGCTTTCTTT.

CDR3 sequence (DNA): TGTGCCTGGACCCCAGGCTTAAATTCACCCCTCCACTTT. Its translation is CAWTPGLNSPLHF. This chain links TRBV30 with TRBJ1-6, with D unresolved. V dropped 4 bases and J dropped 7 bases, with 11 bases sitting between them. There are 13 residues in the CDR3. The germline gives CDR1 GTSNPN, CDR2 SVGIG (reference sequence). The whole variable domain, remainder taken from reference TRBV30 and TRBJ1-6, is SQTIHQWPATLVQPVGSPLSLECTVEGTSNPNLYWYRQAAGRGLQLLFYSVGIGQISSEVPQNLSASRPQDRQFILSSKKLLLSDSGFYLCAWTPGLNSPLHFGNGTRLTVT.

V and J are TRBV6-2 or TRBV6-3 and TRBJ1-1; tentative D call: TRBD1 (5 bases). The length of the CDR3 is 14 residues. CDR1 is MNHEY and CDR2 is SVGEGT in the germline V gene. V dropped 5 bases and J dropped 2 bases, with 12 bases sitting between them. CDR3 in DNA: TGTGCCAGCAGTGAGGGACTGACTAACACTGAAGCTTTCTTT. Translating it yields CASSEGLTNTEAFF.

This clone was counted ten times or more. The V gene is TRBV4-2, the J gene TRBJ2-7, with 9 nucleotides matching TRBD1. Trimming took 4 bases from V and 2 from J; bases not matched to a gene: 6. CDR1 and CDR2 from the germline V gene are LGHNA and YNFKEQ. CDR3 size: 15 residues. The CDR3 is CASSPRTGAPYEQYF. The CDR3 region has the DNA TGTGCCAGCAGCCCCCGGACAGGGGCACCCTACGAGCAGTACTTC.

The CDR3 protein is CASSKGLFTGTDTQYF. The CDR3 DNA sequence: TGTGCCAGCTCTAAGGGGTTATTCACAGGCACAGATACGCAGTATTTT. This chain uses TRBV18 with TRBJ2-3; perhaps TRBD1 as D (5 bases). V lost 6 bases, J lost 1 base, and 17 bases lay in between. This CDR3 comprises 16 residues. The V gene's germline CDR1 is KGHSH and CDR2 LQKENI.

The chain is built from TRBV24-1 and TRBJ2-5, with D possibly matching TRBD1 (6 bases). V gave up 3 bases and J gave up 1 base, with 14 bases separating them. Germline loops: CDR1 KGHDR, CDR2 SFDVKD. The CDR3 length is 16 residues. The CDR3 DNA reads TGTGCCACCAGTGATCCACAGACAGGAACCCAAGAGACCCAGTACTTC. This gives the protein CATSDPQTGTQETQYF.

This chain connects TRBV19 to TRBJ1-2; D uncertain. The V gene's germline CDR1 is LNHDA and CDR2 SQIVND (reference sequence). Trimming cost V 5 bases and J 0 bases, with 10 bases left between them. The CDR3 contains 14 residues. CDR3 loop: CASSPEGPNYGYTF. The CDR3 DNA reads TGTGCCAGTAGTCCCGAGGGCCCTAACTATGGCTACACCTTC.

The chain links TRBV9 to TRBJ1-5, with 10 positions matching TRBD1. Looked up from germline, CDR1 is SGDLS and CDR2 is YYNGEE. V lost 3 bases and J lost 3; bases outside the gene matches: 3. The CDR3 runs to 15 residues. Here the CDR3 DNA reads TGTGCCAGCAGCGGACAGGGGGCAGCCAATCAGCCCCAGCATTTT. As protein: CASSGQGAANQPQHF.